These T cell receptor beta chains were read from a single sample in a study of cytomegalovirus exposure and HLA in healthy donors. Profiling relied on immunoSEQ multiplex PCR, and the TCRdb table lists in-frame clones only, not all of them. Its clone listing holds about 49,000 clones. Sequenced: PBMCs. The receptor set was obtained from a man between 18 and 35 years old in good health and CMV-seropositive. CDR3s include the opening cysteine and the closing phenylalanine or tryptophan. Fields, in order: V gene, CDR3 protein.

>TRBV19
CASSQGASGNQPQHF
>TRBV30
CAWSVLAGAYEQYF
>TRBV19
CASSIVRGGEKLFF
>TRBV10-3
CAVSEGGATYEQYF
>TRBV30
CAWSGEYYEQYF
>TRBV13
CASSLAGDTGSSYEQYF
>TRBV18
CASSGPGQAHNEQFF
>TRBV19
CASSIGKNTEAFF
>TRBV10-1
CASSPGTGLRAFF
>TRBV7-9
CASSPPGTSVSEQFF
>TRBV11-2
CASSFAIQGREAFF
>TRBV10-3
CAAYSLAKNIQYF
>TRBV5-1
CASSTTGAHEQYF
>TRBV6-1
CASKLVGTGGEQYF
>TRBV28
CASTLGGEAFF
>TRBV6-1
CASSVGTGQETQYF
>TRBV5-4
CAIQTGIEAFF
>TRBV9
CASSPKAGETYEQYF
>TRBV5-8
CASSKGTGPTDTQYF
>TRBV19
CASTSGGLAGPFTDTQYF
>TRBV29-1
CGRRGGLGNEKLFF
>TRBV6-1
CASSLDSQETQYF
>TRBV10-1
CASSESGRQGGTDTQYF
>TRBV7-3
CASQGSGANVLTF
>TRBV7-9
CASSLGAHGANVLTF
>TRBV28
CASTPTGGTYEQYF
>TRBV29-1
CSVDGLAGGSYEQYF
>TRBV29-1
CSAALRSGLTDTQYF
>TRBV2
CASKTTGSGYGYTF
>TRBV4-2
CASSQTVVEGGYTF
>TRBV15
CATSRANQPQHF
>TRBV4-1
CASSQVNLGLAGEETQYF
>TRBV5-1
CASSTGGSNTEAFF
>TRBV2
CASSKQGAQGEKLFF
>TRBV18
CASSLGQYTEAFF
>TRBV19
CATGGGIEQYF
>TRBV7-9
CASSSRLAPHYEQYF
>TRBV9
CASGQVNQPQHF
>TRBV5-1
CASSLDRGATDTQYF
>TRBV2
CASRAPGGKTAREETQYF
>TRBV7-9
CASSLSGTGAYEQYF
>TRBV6-4
CASSVDRGRGEKLFF
>TRBV10-3
CAVQKGEYPGEQYF
>TRBV2
CASRIQITGELFF
>TRBV11-3
CASSLDHGTGQKLFF
>TRBV9
CASSAPRQGGRDSPLHF
>TRBV5-3
CARSSDQGYEQYF
>TRBV9
CASSAGTGSDQPQHF
>TRBV4-2
CASSQDGAGLTNNEQFF
>TRBV7-2
CASSLGPIYGYTF
>TRBV27
CASSLSAGTPNYGYTF
>TRBV7-8
CASSFGQGDEQFF
>TRBV27
CASGDRANYGYTF
>TRBV27
CASSPDREEKLFF